A single sample is the source of the 18 T cell receptor beta chains below, sequenced in a study of T cell responses to AZD1222 COVID-19 vaccine. The method was immunoSEQ multiplex PCR; TCRdb's version includes in-frame clones alone and lacks a portion of them. The sample has around 180,000 clones, around 88% seen once. The specimen comprised peripheral blood, sampled on day 0 of AZD1222 vaccination. These receptor sequences come from an adult in good health.

This chain links TRBV18 with TRBJ2-2; the D call may be TRBD1 or TRBD2 (5 bases each). CDR1 and CDR2 from the germline V gene are KGHSH and LQKENI. V was shortened by 2 bases and J by 4 bases, with 8 bases between the two germline ends. There are 14 residues in the CDR3. CDR3 region: CASSPGTSTGELFF. The CDR3 region has the DNA TGTGCCAGCTCACCAGGGACCAGCACCGGGGAGCTGTTTTTT.

J is TRBJ2-7 and V is TRBV6-5; unclear D gene. CDR1 and CDR2 (germline): MNHEY, SVGAGI. This CDR3 has 11 residues. The V gene lost 6 bases and the J gene lost 6 bases, with 9 bases spanning the gap. The CDR3 is CASSQGPEQYF. The CDR3 bases are TGTGCCAGCAGCCAAGGGCCCGAGCAGTACTTC.

This rearrangement joins TRBV5-1 to TRBJ2-1; 8 nucleotides agree with TRBD2. The CDR3 extends over 18 amino acids. Germline CDR1 SGHRS, CDR2 YFSETQ. J gave up 0 bases and V 2 bases, and 10 bases lay outside the gene matches. CDR3 coding DNA: TGCGCCAGCAGCTTAGGACTAGCCGCGGCGAGCTCCTACAATGAGCAGTTCTTC. As protein: CASSLGLAAASSYNEQFF.

The CDR3 reads CASSLRQGDIQYF. The CDR3 region has the DNA TGTGCCAGCAGTTTACGGCAGGGGGACATTCAGTACTTC. The rearrangement links TRBV12-3 or TRBV12-4 to TRBJ2-4, with 7 bases aligning to TRBD1. Losses at the gene ends were 2 bases for V and 8 bases for J; bases not matched to a gene: 3. This CDR3 comprises 13 residues.

The chain joins TRBV10-1 to TRBJ1-3; D may be TRBD1 (6 bases). Germline values: CDR1 WNHNN, CDR2 SYGVQD (reference sequence). The ends were cut back, 8 bases at V and 0 bases at J, with 8 bases in the middle. The CDR3 is 13 residues long. Here the CDR3 DNA reads TGCGCCAGCTCGACAGGCTCTGGAAACACCATATATTTT. This codes for CASSTGSGNTIYF.

The V call is TRBV28, the J call TRBJ1-1; 7 bases are shared with TRBD1. Germline V gene sequence: CDR1 MDHEN, CDR2 SYDVKM. CDR3 size: 13 residues. Trimming cost V 6 bases and J 3 bases; bases outside gene matches: 4. The DNA for the CDR3 is TGTGCCAGCAGAAAACAGGGGTACACTGAAGCTTTCTTT. Translating gives CASRKQGYTEAFF.

The CDR3 here is CAWAGTAPQYF. CDR3 nucleotide sequence: TGTGCCTGGGCAGGGACAGCCCCCCAGTATTTT. The V gene is TRBV30, the J gene TRBJ2-3; 7 bases fit TRBD1. J lost 12 bases, V lost 5 bases, and 8 bases had no gene match. The CDR3 is 11 residues long. In germline, CDR1 is GTSNPN, CDR2 SVGIG (reference sequence). The variable domain in full, with the rest retrieved from reference TRBV30 and TRBJ2-3, is SQTIHQWPATLVQPVGSPLSLECTVEGTSNPNLYWYRQAAGRGLQLLFYSVGIGQISSEVPQNLSASRPQDRQFILSSKKLLLSDSGFYLCAWAGTAPQYFGPGTRLTVL.

The genes are TRBV12-3 or TRBV12-4 and TRBJ2-5; D is unclear. The CDR3 consists of 12 residues. Between the trimmed V and J ends, which lost 5 bases and 0 bases, there was a span of 4 bases. The CDR3 reads CASSPYQETQYF. The CDR3, as DNA: TGTGCCAGCAGTCCGTACCAAGAGACCCAGTACTTC.

The chain joins TRBV7-9 to TRBJ2-7; TRBD1 matches at 7 bases. Trimming removed 6 bases from V and 2 bases from J; junction bases left unmatched: 7. CDR3 length: 14 residues. Germline V gene sequence: CDR1 SEHNR, CDR2 FQNEAQ (reference sequence). The DNA for the CDR3 is TGTGCCAGCAGGCCAGGGGGATTCGCCTACGAGCAGTACTTC. This sequence encodes CASRPGGFAYEQYF.

This chain links TRBV5-1 with TRBJ2-2, with 10 bases aligning to TRBD1. This CDR3 comprises 15 residues. Germline lookup yields CDR1 SGHRS and CDR2 YFSETQ. Unmatched junction bases numbered 2, after V lost 0 bases and J lost 6 bases. CDR3 DNA sequence: TGCGCCAGCAGCTTGGGACAGGGGGCTTCCGGGGAGCTGTTTTTT. Amino acids: CASSLGQGASGELFF.

The CDR3 DNA follows: TGTGCCACGAAATCAGGGGGGTACTATGGCTACACCTTC. Its protein product is CATKSGGYYGYTF. V is TRBV19 and J is TRBJ1-2; 7 positions match TRBD1. J was trimmed by 3 bases and V by 10 bases; bases with no gene match: 8. Germline CDR1 and CDR2: LNHDA and SQIVND (reference sequence). The CDR3 has 13 residues.

V gene TRBV19 combines with J gene TRBJ2-1, with D perhaps assigned TRBD1 or TRBD2 (6 bases each). Germline CDR1 is LNHDA and CDR2 is SQIVND (reference sequence). Trimming cost V 6 bases and J 10 bases, with 10 bases left between them. The CDR3 is made up of 11 amino acids. The CDR3 protein is CASRRGGEQFF. The CDR3 DNA reads as TGTGCCAGTAGGCGAGGGGGGGAGCAGTTCTTC.

This sequence joins TRBV7-9 and TRBJ1-6, with TRBD1 as a possible D gene (5 bases). The ends were cut back, 8 bases at V and 6 bases at J, with 8 bases in the middle. The V gene's germline CDR1 is SEHNR and CDR2 FQNEAQ (reference sequence). This CDR3 has 12 amino acids. This chain's CDR3 is CASGTPNSPLHF. The CDR3, as DNA: TGTGCCAGCGGGACCCCTAATTCACCCCTCCACTTT.

This sequence joins TRBV30 and TRBJ1-5; tentative D call: TRBD1 (5 bases). V lost 6 bases and J 1 base, leaving 10 bases between the germline ends. CDR3 size: 13 residues. Germline CDR1 GTSNPN, CDR2 SVGIG (reference sequence). DNA for the CDR3: TGTGCCTGTTCTTCAGGGAGCAATCAGCCCCAGCATTTT. Translation: CACSSGSNQPQHF.

The chain's CDR3 is CASSSSQGTGSPLHF. The CDR3 DNA reads TGTGCCAGCAGCTCGTCTCAGGGTACGGGTTCACCCCTCCACTTT. This sequence joins TRBV3-1 (or the pseudogene TRBV3-2) and TRBJ1-6; the D gene is possibly TRBD1 (5 bases). The CDR3 extends over 15 amino acids. Trimming left V 5 bases short and J 9 bases short, with 17 bases between. Per the germline V gene, CDR1 is LGHDT and CDR2 is YNNKEL (reference sequence).

This clone has just one count. The V call is TRBV7-3, the J call TRBJ1-6; D is possibly TRBD1 (6 bases). The CDR3 consists of 14 residues. Germline assignment: CDR1 SGHTA and CDR2 FQGTGA. The V end lost 2 bases, the J end lost 10 bases, and 12 bases lay between the germline ends. In DNA, the CDR3 is TGTGCCAGCAGCTTAGGACAGAATGGCTCACCCCTCCACTTT. Translation: CASSLGQNGSPLHF.

The gene calls are TRBV4-1 and TRBJ1-2, with D unresolved. Trimming cost V 0 bases and J 0 bases, with 8 bases left between them. The germline CDR1 and CDR2 sequences are MGHRA and YSYEKL. The CDR3 extends over 15 amino acids. The CDR3 coding sequence is TGCGCCAGCAGCCAAGACGACCGAGCTAACTATGGCTACACCTTC. It is translated as CASSQDDRANYGYTF.

Worth noting for this clone: Other DNA sequences in the sample encode the same CDR3. This chain uses TRBV4-2 with TRBJ1-4, with D tentatively TRBD1 (5 bases). V was cut by 2 bases and J by 7 bases, with 8 bases left in between. The germline V gene has CDR1 LGHNA and CDR2 YNFKEQ. This CDR3 has 13 residues. The CDR3 bases are TGTGCCAGCAGCCAATTAAGGGGTGAAAAACTGTTTTTT. It is translated as CASSQLRGEKLFF.